A single sample is the source of the 14 T cell receptor beta chains below, sequenced in a study of shared clonotypes between healthy human individuals. Sequenced by immunoSEQ multiplex PCR; TCRdb stores in-frame clones only, minus some. The data hold some 2.4 million clones, with 93% observed a single time. The specimen was naive CD4+ T cells from PBMCs. Subset meaning: CD45RA+ positively selected. The receptors shown here come from a man younger than 30 in good health. Some clones in this sample may be carry-over from other donors' samples.

Note on this clone: This CDR3 is also generated by other DNA sequences in the sample. The chain couples TRBV5-1 to TRBJ1-2, with 7 bases that match TRBD1. The germline CDR1 and CDR2 sequences are SGHRS and YFSETQ. The CDR3 is 13 amino acids. V dropped 4 bases and J dropped 4; count of bases not matched to a gene: 4. CDR3 sequence (DNA): TGCGCCAGCAGCCTGGCAGGGGGCTATGGCTACACCTTC. This translates into CASSLAGGYGYTF.

The rearrangement joins TRBV5-6 to TRBJ2-1, with D perhaps TRBD1 (7 bases). The V end was cut by 5 bases, the J end by 6 bases, with 21 bases between. Germline loops: CDR1 SGHDT, CDR2 YYEEEE. The CDR3 spans 16 residues. As DNA, the CDR3 is TGTGCCAGCAGGTGGACAGGAGGGGCCCTCACCAATGAGCAGTTCTTC. Its protein is CASRWTGGALTNEQFF.

The CDR3 loop reads CASSSAGGAKNIQYF. CDR3 nucleotides: TGTGCCAGCAGTTCTGCGGGGGGGGCAAAAAACATTCAGTACTTC. The rearrangement links TRBV6-5 to TRBJ2-4, with 9 bases that match TRBD2. The CDR3 sequence is 15 residues long. The germline CDR1 and CDR2 sequences are MNHEY and SVGAGI. V lost 4 bases to trimming and J lost 4 bases; unmatched junction nucleotides: 5.

This sequence joins TRBV19 and TRBJ1-5, with D unresolved. The CDR3 is 14 amino acids. Trimming cost V 2 bases and J 2 bases, with 7 bases left between them. Per the germline V gene, CDR1 is LNHDA and CDR2 is SQIVND (reference sequence). CDR3 amino acids: CASSILDGNQPQHF. The CDR3 DNA reads TGTGCCAGTAGTATACTGGACGGCAATCAGCCCCAGCATTTT.

The chain links TRBV29-1 to TRBJ1-1; D unresolved. The V gene's germline CDR1 is SQVTM and CDR2 ANQGSEA. This CDR3 comprises 15 residues. V shed 5 bases and J shed 0 bases, with 16 bases lying between them. This CDR3 is CSVIWARQMNTEAFF. The DNA of the CDR3 is TGCAGCGTTATTTGGGCACGGCAGATGAACACTGAAGCTTTCTTT.

The rearrangement links TRBV28 to TRBJ2-5, with D tentatively TRBD1 (5 bases). The ends were cut back, 7 bases at V and 2 bases at J, with 11 bases in the middle. This CDR3 has 13 residues. Germline CDR1 is MDHEN and CDR2 is SYDVKM. As DNA, the CDR3 is TGTGCCAGCACGGAAGGGGATCAAGAGACCCAGTACTTC. Translation: CASTEGDQETQYF.

On this clone itself: Other DNA sequences of this sample code for an identical CDR3. CDR3 region: CASSYSRDTEAFF. The CDR3 DNA reads as TGTGCCAGCAGTTATTCCAGGGACACTGAAGCTTTCTTT. The V call is TRBV6-5, the J call TRBJ1-1; a possible D gene is TRBD1 (5 bases). The V end was cut by 3 bases, the J end by 3 bases, with 8 bases between. Per the germline V gene, CDR1 is MNHEY and CDR2 is SVGAGI. The CDR3 has 13 amino acids.

This clone was seen once. The gene calls are TRBV2 and TRBJ1-5, with D perhaps TRBD1 (5 bases). In germline, CDR1 is SNHLY, CDR2 FYNNEI. Trimming pared 11 bases from V and 4 bases from J, leaving 18 bases between. The CDR3 consists of 14 residues. The CDR3 loop reads CAVAGGNPNQPQHF. The CDR3, as DNA: TGTGCCGTCGCGGGGGGGAACCCTAATCAGCCCCAGCATTTT.

This clone was seen only once. The V and J genes are TRBV6-6 and TRBJ2-7; D might be TRBD1 (6 bases). The V gene lost 4 bases and the J gene lost 0 bases, with 7 bases spanning the gap. The germline CDR1 and CDR2 sequences are MNHNY and SVGAGI (reference sequence). The CDR3 loop spans 13 amino acids. Here the CDR3 DNA reads TGTGCCAGCAGTTGGACAGACTCCTACGAGCAGTACTTC. Encoded protein: CASSWTDSYEQYF.

This clone showed up just once. This chain joins TRBV7-2 and TRBJ1-3; D might be TRBD1 (5 bases). This CDR3 comprises 14 residues. The germline V and J ends were trimmed by 2 bases and 4 bases, with 9 bases remaining between them. Germline CDR1 reads SGHTA; CDR2 reads FQGNSA. CDR3 amino acids: CASSLQGPGNTIYF. Written as DNA, the CDR3 is TGTGCCAGCAGCTTACAGGGACCCGGAAACACCATATATTTT.

About this clone: The identical CDR3 is also encoded by other nucleotide sequences in the sample. The chain combines TRBV28 with TRBJ2-1; D remains unclear. The length of the CDR3 is 12 residues. Trimming took 1 base from V and 8 from J, leaving 6 bases between them. Germline CDR1 reads MDHEN; CDR2 reads SYDVKM. CDR3 sequence: CASSLSGYEQFF. DNA for the CDR3: TGTGCCAGCAGTTTATCAGGTTATGAGCAGTTCTTC.

CDR3 in amino acids: CSVDHGGLGTEAFF. The DNA for the CDR3 is TGCAGCGTTGATCATGGGGGGCTGGGGACTGAAGCTTTCTTT. V gene TRBV29-1 combines with J gene TRBJ1-1, with D perhaps matching TRBD1 (6 bases). The CDR3 extends over 14 amino acids. The germline CDR1 and CDR2 sequences are SQVTM and ANQGSEA. The ends were cut back, 3 bases at V and 5 bases at J, with 16 bases in the middle. The full variable domain, its missing parts supplied by reference TRBV29-1 and TRBJ1-1, is SAVISQKPSRDICQRGTSLTIQCQVDSQVTMMFWYRQQPGQSLTLIATANQGSEATYESGFVIDKFPISRPNLTFSTLTVSNMSPEDSSIYLCSVDHGGLGTEAFFGQGTRLTVV.

V usage is TRBV15 and J usage is TRBJ2-7, with 8 nucleotides matching TRBD2. V lost 0 bases and J lost 3; bases outside the gene matches: 7. The CDR3 consists of 16 residues. CDR1 is LNHNV and CDR2 is YYDKDF in the germline V gene (reference sequence). CDR3 DNA sequence: TGTGCCACCAGCAGAGATCGGTCTAGCGGGCGCTACGAGCAGTACTTC. Translating it yields CATSRDRSSGRYEQYF.

The CDR3 nucleotides are TGTGCCAGCAGTCCCCGGACAGGGGGCGACTATGGCTACACCTTC. The encoded protein is CASSPRTGGDYGYTF. The rearrangement joins TRBV27 to TRBJ1-2; 11 bases are shared with TRBD1. The germline V gene has CDR1 MNHEY and CDR2 SMNVEV (reference sequence). Trimming at V came to 5 bases and at J to 3 bases, leaving 5 bases not matched to a gene. This CDR3 has 15 residues.